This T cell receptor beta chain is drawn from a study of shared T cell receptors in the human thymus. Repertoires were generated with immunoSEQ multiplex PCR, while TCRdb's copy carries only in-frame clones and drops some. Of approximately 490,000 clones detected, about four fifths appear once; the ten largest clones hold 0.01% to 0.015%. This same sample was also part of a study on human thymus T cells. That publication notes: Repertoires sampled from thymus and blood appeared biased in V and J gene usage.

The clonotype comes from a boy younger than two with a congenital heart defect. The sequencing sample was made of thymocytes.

In nucleotides, the CDR3 is TGTGCCATCAGTAGACTAGCGGGCCACAATGAGCAGTTCTTC. This sequence encodes CAISRLAGHNEQFF. The chain carries TRBV10-3 and TRBJ2-1, with 10 bases fitting TRBD2. V gave up 5 bases and J gave up 5 bases; unmatched junction bases: 3. CDR1 is ENHRY, CDR2 SYGVKD, per germline. This CDR3 region has 14 residues.